This entry features one T cell receptor beta chain sequence. The data were taken from a study of OX40 agonist ivuxolimab in advanced cancers. Study details: Ivuxolimab, an agonistic anti-OX40 (CD134) antibody, was given to patients.

The CDR3 runs to 18 residues. Germline trimming cut 4 bases from V and 0 bases from J; bases unmatched to any gene: 7. Germline-derived CDR1 and CDR2 are SGHTA and FQGTGA. TCRdb's copy holds only in-frame clones and misses some; the assay was immunoSEQ multiplex PCR. The table lists more than 65,000 clones, approximately 91% of them singletons. The source material was CD4+ or CD8+ T cells sorted from blood, sampled in a trial of the OX40 agonist ivuxolimab. The V call is TRBV7-3, the J call TRBJ2-3, with 13 bases matching TRBD2. The TCR sequence derives from an adult with an advanced solid tumor such as melanoma, head and neck, liver or kidney cancer. The CDR3 loop is CASSSGGLAGSSTDTQYF. The CDR3 DNA reads TGTGCCAGCAGCTCGGGGGGACTAGCGGGGTCTAGCACAGATACGCAGTATTTT.